Listed below are T cell receptor beta chains from one sample, sequenced in a study of radiotherapy plus CTLA-4 blockade in lung cancer. Repertoires were generated with immunoSEQ multiplex PCR, while TCRdb's copy carries only in-frame clones and drops some. The table includes approximately 50,000 clones, roughly 73% detected once. The sequencing used peripheral blood, collected from a patient treated with radiotherapy plus ipilimumab. The receptors derive from a human donor with non-small cell lung cancer who had a complete response to radiotherapy plus ipilimumab. Both conserved end residues are part of each CDR3. A D gene is named only where the DNA matches it firmly. Not all rows give a size; the values are once, few, many and, for expanded clones, a class.

>TRBJ2-4|TRBV27|TRBD1|NA
CASSSIATGRAKNIQYF
TGTGCCAGCAGTTCTATCGCGACAGGGAGAGCCAAAAACATTCAGTACTTC
>TRBJ1-1|TRBV5-5|NA|once
CASSFQGNTEAFF
TGTGCCAGCAGCTTCCAGGGGAACACTGAAGCTTTCTTT
>TRBJ2-1|TRBV2|TRBD1|NA
CASSGTGVYNEQFF
TGTGCCAGCAGTGGGACAGGGGTGTACAATGAGCAGTTCTTC
>TRBJ2-3|TRBV29-1|TRBD1|NA
CSVGTGSTDTQYF
TGCAGCGTGGGGACAGGGTCCACAGATACGCAGTATTTT
>TRBJ1-2|TRBV29-1|NA|NA
CSVGGDNYGYTF
TGCAGCGTTGGCGGGGATAACTATGGCTACACCTTC
>TRBJ2-7|TRBV10-3|TRBD1|NA
CAIRVTGGAYEQYF
TGTGCCATCAGGGTGACAGGGGGGGCCTACGAGCAGTACTTC
>TRBJ2-1|TRBV2|NA|NA
CASSVTDAFSYNEQFF
TGTGCCAGCAGTGTAACTGATGCGTTTTCCTACAATGAGCAGTTCTTC
>TRBJ1-1|TRBV5-4|TRBD1|NA
CASSLGQKNTEAFF
TGCGCCAGCAGCTTGGGACAGAAGAACACTGAAGCTTTCTTT
>TRBJ1-1|TRBV27|NA|NA
CASRQEGRLRNTEAFF
TGTGCCAGCCGACAAGAGGGAAGGTTGCGGAACACTGAAGCTTTCTTT
>TRBJ1-4|TRBV27|TRBD1|NA
CASSTYGTGEEKLFF
TGTGCCAGCAGTACCTACGGGACAGGGGAAGAAAAACTGTTTTTT
>TRBJ2-1|TRBV28|TRBD2|NA
CASSKVGLAGGDNEQFF
TGTGCCAGCAGTAAAGTAGGACTAGCGGGGGGTGACAATGAGCAGTTCTTC
>TRBJ1-6|TRBV4-1|NA|NA
CASSQGPGSSYNSPLHF
TGCGCCAGCAGCCAAGGCCCGGGGAGCTCCTATAATTCACCCCTCCACTTT
>TRBJ2-1|TRBV6-5|TRBD1|NA
CASGPDRVNEQFF
TGTGCCAGCGGCCCGGACAGGGTCAATGAGCAGTTCTTC
>TRBJ1-2|TRBV19|NA|NA
CASLYGYTF
TGTGCCAGCCTTTATGGCTACACCTTC
>TRBJ1-1|TRBV28|NA|NA
CASSFPLGVTNTEAFF
TGTGCCAGCAGTTTCCCTCTAGGCGTAACAAACACTGAAGCTTTCTTT
>TRBJ2-1|TRBV5-1|TRBD2|NA
CASSFRAGANNEQFF
TGCGCCAGCAGCTTTAGGGCGGGAGCGAACAATGAGCAGTTCTTC
>TRBJ2-7|TRBV7-9|TRBD2|NA
CASSLSSSWTSGASYEQYF
TGTGCCAGCAGCTTATCTTCTAGCTGGACTAGCGGGGCCTCCTACGAGCAGTACTTC
>TRBJ1-2|TRBV25-1|NA|NA
CASSEWRYGYTF
TGTGCCAGCAGTGAATGGAGATATGGCTACACCTTC
>TRBJ2-7|TRBV5-4|NA|NA
CASSMGLANYEQYF
TGTGCCAGCAGCATGGGACTCGCAAACTACGAGCAGTACTTC
>TRBJ2-3|TRBV9|TRBD2|few
CASSSLAGTDTQYF
TGTGCCAGCAGCAGCCTAGCGGGCACAGATACGCAGTATTTT
>TRBJ1-2|TRBV7-9|NA|few
CASSSNSAGGSGYTF
TGTGCCAGCAGCTCAAACTCGGCAGGTGGGAGCGGCTACACCTTC
>TRBJ2-7|TRBV14|TRBD1|NA
CASSPRTGTYSYEQYF
TGTGCCAGCAGCCCCCGGACAGGCACATACTCCTACGAGCAGTACTTC
>TRBJ2-7|TRBV30|TRBD1|NA
CAWDGTGMSRQYF
TGTGCCTGGGACGGGACAGGGATGTCTAGGCAGTACTTC
>TRBJ1-1|TRBV18|NA|NA
CASSDSSDTEAFF
TGTGCCAGCTCGGACAGCTCGGACACTGAAGCTTTCTTT
>TRBJ2-1|TRBV7-2|TRBD2|NA
CASRTTGTRANEQFF
TGTGCCAGCAGAACTACCGGGACTAGGGCCAATGAGCAGTTCTTC
>TRBJ2-5|TRBV7-3|TRBD2|NA
CASSPTIAGGPETQYF
TGTGCCAGCAGCCCCACGATAGCGGGAGGGCCGGAGACCCAGTACTTC
>TRBJ1-4|TRBV29-1|NA|NA
CSVGQNQLFF
TGCAGCGTTGGACAGAACCAACTGTTTTTT
>TRBJ2-7|TRBV11-2|TRBD1|NA
CASSLERTGDEQYF
TGTGCCAGCAGCTTGGAGAGGACAGGGGACGAGCAGTACTTC
>TRBJ1-2|TRBV7-8|NA|NA
CASSFGGSVYGYTF
TGTGCCAGCAGCTTTGGGGGGTCCGTCTATGGCTACACCTTC
>TRBJ2-7|TRBV7-8|NA|NA
CASSLGGQNHGYF
TGTGCCAGCAGCTTAGGTGGCCAGAACCATGGGTACTTC
>TRBJ1-1|TRBV7-9|NA|NA
CASSLLGAEAFF
TGTGCCAGCAGCTTACTGGGAGCTGAAGCTTTCTTT
>TRBJ2-3|TRBV7-3|TRBD2|NA
CASSETGLATDTQYF
TGTGCCAGCAGCGAAACGGGACTAGCGACAGATACGCAGTATTTT
>TRBJ1-4|TRBV25-1|NA|NA
CASSAKGVAGEKLFF
TGTGCCAGCAGCGCCAAGGGGGTAGCAGGTGAAAAACTGTTTTTT
>TRBJ2-5|TRBV30|NA|NA
CAWNGGVISETQYF
TGTGCCTGGAACGGCGGGGTCATTTCGGAGACCCAGTACTTC
>TRBJ2-1|TRBV18|NA|few
CASSPSGAAYNEQFF
TGTGCCAGCTCACCGAGCGGAGCGGCCTACAATGAGCAGTTCTTC
>TRBJ1-1|TRBV28|NA|few
CASSLYTPFAFF
TGTGCCAGCAGTTTGTACACGCCTTTTGCTTTCTTT
>TRBJ2-7|TRBV15|TRBD2|few
CATRPLAGVSYEQYF
TGTGCCACCAGGCCACTAGCGGGGGTTTCCTACGAGCAGTACTTC
>TRBJ1-6|TRBV6-4|TRBD1|medium-sized
CASLSGQGNSPLHF
TGTGCCAGCCTTTCTGGACAGGGAAATTCACCCCTCCACTTT
>TRBJ1-6|TRBV18|NA|NA
CASSSTGYNSPLHF
TGTGCCAGCTCATCAACAGGGTATAATTCACCCCTCCACTTT
>TRBJ2-7|TRBV28|TRBD2|NA
CASSLSSGSYEQYF
TGTGCCAGCAGTTTATCTAGCGGGAGTTACGAGCAGTACTTC
>TRBJ2-6|TRBV27|NA|NA
CASSFAAGANVLTF
TGTGCCAGCAGTTTTGCGGCTGGGGCCAACGTCCTGACTTTC
>TRBJ2-5|TRBV19|TRBD2|once
CASSMGFSGRARETQYF
TGTGCCAGTAGTATGGGGTTTAGCGGGAGGGCACGAGAGACCCAGTACTTC
>TRBJ2-7|TRBV5-8|TRBD1|NA
CASSVRQGARYEQYF
TGTGCCAGCAGCGTCAGACAGGGGGCGCGCTACGAGCAGTACTTC
>TRBJ2-7|TRBV5-1|NA|NA
CASSLGSFLYEQYF
TGCGCCAGCAGCTTGGGCAGTTTTCTCTACGAGCAGTACTTC
>TRBJ2-3|TRBV4-2|TRBD2|NA
CASSLLAGGTDTQYF
TGTGCCAGCAGCCTGTTAGCGGGAGGGACAGATACGCAGTATTTT
>TRBJ2-2|TRBV5-1|NA|NA
CASSLGEVNTGELFF
TGCGCCAGCAGCTTGGGAGAAGTGAACACCGGGGAGCTGTTTTTT
>TRBJ2-1|TRBV6-1|TRBD1|NA
CASRGQGVSYNEQFF
TGTGCCAGCAGGGGACAGGGGGTCTCCTACAATGAGCAGTTCTTC
>TRBJ2-7|TRBV5-1|NA|NA
CASREQSSSYEQYF
TGCGCCAGCAGAGAACAGAGTAGCTCCTACGAGCAGTACTTC
>TRBJ1-1|TRBV5-1|TRBD1|few
CASSSGDRGTQGAFF
TGCGCCAGCAGCTCCGGGGACAGAGGGACGCAAGGGGCTTTCTTT
>TRBJ2-3|TRBV5-4|TRBD2|NA
CASSDRSGSGTDTQYF
TGTGCCAGCAGCGACCGGAGCGGGAGCGGGACAGATACGCAGTATTTT
>TRBJ2-3|TRBV5-1|TRBD2|NA
CASSSGGDLTDTQYF
TGCGCCAGCAGCTCGGGAGGAGACCTCACAGATACGCAGTATTTT
>TRBJ2-1|TRBV29-1|NA|NA
CSVELPSVSYNEQFF
TGCAGCGTTGAATTACCGAGCGTCTCCTACAATGAGCAGTTCTTC
>TRBJ2-7|TRBV5-4|TRBD2|NA
CASSFGLAGGPYEQYF
TGTGCCAGCAGCTTTGGACTAGCGGGAGGTCCCTACGAGCAGTACTTC
>TRBJ1-2|TRBV5-1|NA|NA
CASSLGSSNYGYTF
TGCGCCAGCAGCTTGGGCAGTTCTAACTATGGCTACACCTTC
>TRBJ2-7|TRBV11-2|NA|NA
CASSPVRNEQYF
TGTGCCAGCAGCCCGGTGCGGAACGAGCAGTACTTC
>TRBJ2-2|TRBV19|NA|once
CASSRDRGANTGELFF
TGTGCCAGTAGCCGAGACCGGGGGGCAAACACCGGGGAGCTGTTTTTT
>TRBJ2-5|TRBV5-1|NA|NA
CASSLYSFRKYF
TGCGCCAGCAGCTTGTACAGCTTTAGAAAGTACTTC
>TRBJ1-2|TRBV11-2|NA|NA
CASSFGTHGYTF
TGTGCCAGCAGCTTCGGGACACATGGCTACACCTTC
>TRBJ2-3|TRBV28|TRBD1|few
CASRQGVDTQYF
TGTGCCAGCAGACAGGGGGTGGATACGCAGTATTTT
>TRBJ1-4|TRBV25-1|TRBD1|NA
CASSARQGVNEKLFF
TGTGCCAGCAGTGCTCGACAGGGGGTTAATGAAAAACTGTTTTTT